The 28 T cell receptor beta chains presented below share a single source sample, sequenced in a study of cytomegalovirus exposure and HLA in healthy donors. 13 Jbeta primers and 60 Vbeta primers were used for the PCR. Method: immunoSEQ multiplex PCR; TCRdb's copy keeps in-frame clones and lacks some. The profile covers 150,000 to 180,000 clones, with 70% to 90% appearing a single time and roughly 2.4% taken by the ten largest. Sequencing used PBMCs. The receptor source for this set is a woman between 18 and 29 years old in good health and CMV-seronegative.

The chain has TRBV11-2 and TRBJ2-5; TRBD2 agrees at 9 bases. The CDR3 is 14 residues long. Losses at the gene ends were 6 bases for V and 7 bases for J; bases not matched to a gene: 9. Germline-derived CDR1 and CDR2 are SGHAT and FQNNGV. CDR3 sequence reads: CASRQSGGLATQYF. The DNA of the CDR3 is TGTGCCAGCAGACAAAGCGGGGGGCTGGCGACCCAGTACTTC.

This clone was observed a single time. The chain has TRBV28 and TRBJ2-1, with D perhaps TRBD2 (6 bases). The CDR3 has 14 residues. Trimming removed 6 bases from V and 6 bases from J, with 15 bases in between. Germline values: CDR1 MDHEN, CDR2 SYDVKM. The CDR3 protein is CASRTSGVRNEQFF. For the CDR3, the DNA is TGTGCCAGCAGGACCTCGGGAGTACGCAATGAGCAGTTCTTC.

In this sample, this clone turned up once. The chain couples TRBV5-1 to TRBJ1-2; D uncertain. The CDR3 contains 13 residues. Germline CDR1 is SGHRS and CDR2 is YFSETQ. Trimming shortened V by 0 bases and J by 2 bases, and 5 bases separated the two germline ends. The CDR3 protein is CASSLGANYGYTF. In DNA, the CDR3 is TGCGCCAGCAGCTTGGGGGCCAACTATGGCTACACCTTC.

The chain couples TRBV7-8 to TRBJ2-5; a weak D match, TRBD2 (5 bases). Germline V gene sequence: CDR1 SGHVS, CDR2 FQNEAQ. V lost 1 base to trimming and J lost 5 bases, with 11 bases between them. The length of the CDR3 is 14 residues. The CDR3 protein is CASSLGRGYETQYF. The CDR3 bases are TGTGCCAGCAGCTTAGGACGGGGATATGAGACCCAGTACTTC. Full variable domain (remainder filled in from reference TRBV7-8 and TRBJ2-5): GAGVSQSPRYKVAKRGQDVALRCDPISGHVSLFWYQQALGQGPEFLTYFQNEAQLDKSGLPSDRFFAERPEGSVSTLKIQRTQQEDSAVYLCASSLGRGYETQYFGPGTRLLVL.

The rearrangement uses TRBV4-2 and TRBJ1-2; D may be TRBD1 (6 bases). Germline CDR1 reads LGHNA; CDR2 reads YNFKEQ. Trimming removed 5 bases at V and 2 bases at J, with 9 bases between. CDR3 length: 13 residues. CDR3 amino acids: CASSAQGNYGYTF. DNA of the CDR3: TGTGCCAGCAGCGCCCAGGGGAACTATGGCTACACCTTC.

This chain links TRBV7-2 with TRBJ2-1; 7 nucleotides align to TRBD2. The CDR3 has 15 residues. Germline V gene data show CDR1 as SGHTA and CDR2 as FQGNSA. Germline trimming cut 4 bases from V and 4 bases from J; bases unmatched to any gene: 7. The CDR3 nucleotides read TGTGCCAGCAGCTCCCCCGGGACTACTTACAATGAGCAGTTCTTC. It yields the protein CASSSPGTTYNEQFF.

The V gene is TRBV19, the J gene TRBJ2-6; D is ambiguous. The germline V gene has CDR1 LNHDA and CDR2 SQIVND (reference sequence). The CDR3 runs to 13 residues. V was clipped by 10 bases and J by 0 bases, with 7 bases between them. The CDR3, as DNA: TGTGCCACGACACTCTCTGGGGCCAACGTCCTGACTTTC. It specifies CATTLSGANVLTF.

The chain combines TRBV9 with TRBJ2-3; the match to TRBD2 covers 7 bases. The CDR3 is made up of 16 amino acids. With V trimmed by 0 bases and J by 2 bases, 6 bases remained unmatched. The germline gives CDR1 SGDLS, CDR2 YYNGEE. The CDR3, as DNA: TGTGCCAGCAGCGTAGCTGGGCGGGGGTACACAGATACGCAGTATTTT. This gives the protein CASSVAGRGYTDTQYF.

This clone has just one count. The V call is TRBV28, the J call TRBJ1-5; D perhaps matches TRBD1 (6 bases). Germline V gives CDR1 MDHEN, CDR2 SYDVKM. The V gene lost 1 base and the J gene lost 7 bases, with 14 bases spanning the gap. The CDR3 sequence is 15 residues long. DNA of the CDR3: TGTGCCAGCAGTTTATTAGGCCAGGGGAGACAGCCCCAGCATTTT. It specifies CASSLLGQGRQPQHF.

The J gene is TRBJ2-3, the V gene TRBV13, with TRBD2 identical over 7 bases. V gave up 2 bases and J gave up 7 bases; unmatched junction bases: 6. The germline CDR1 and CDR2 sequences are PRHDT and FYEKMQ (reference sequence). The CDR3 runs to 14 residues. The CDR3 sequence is CASSLPRLAYTQYF. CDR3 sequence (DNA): TGTGCCAGCAGCTTACCCAGACTAGCATATACGCAGTATTTT.

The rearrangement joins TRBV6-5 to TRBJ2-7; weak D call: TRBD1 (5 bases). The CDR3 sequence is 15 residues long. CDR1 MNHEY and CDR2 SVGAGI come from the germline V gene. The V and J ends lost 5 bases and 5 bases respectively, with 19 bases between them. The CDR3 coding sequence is TGTGCCAGCAGTGCCCGGACACGATCTGGCAACGAGCAGTACTTC. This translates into CASSARTRSGNEQYF.

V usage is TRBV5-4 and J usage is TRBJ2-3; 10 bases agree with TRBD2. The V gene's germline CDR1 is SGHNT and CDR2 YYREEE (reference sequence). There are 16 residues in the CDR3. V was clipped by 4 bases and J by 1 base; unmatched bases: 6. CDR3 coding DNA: TGTGCCAGCAGCGTCTTCCTAGCGGGGGGCACAGATACGCAGTATTTT. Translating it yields CASSVFLAGGTDTQYF.

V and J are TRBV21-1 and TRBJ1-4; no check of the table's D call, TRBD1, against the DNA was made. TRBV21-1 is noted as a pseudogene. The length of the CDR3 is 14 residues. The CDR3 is CASITGGTNEKLFF. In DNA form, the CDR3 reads TGTGCCAGCATCACAGGCGGAACAAATGAAAAACTGTTTTTT.

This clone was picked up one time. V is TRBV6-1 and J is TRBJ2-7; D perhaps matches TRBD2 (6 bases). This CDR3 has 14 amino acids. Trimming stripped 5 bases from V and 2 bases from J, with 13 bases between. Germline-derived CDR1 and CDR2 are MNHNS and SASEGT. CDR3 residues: CASSTGTRPYEQYF. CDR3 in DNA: TGTGCCAGCAGTACCGGGACTCGTCCCTACGAGCAGTACTTC.

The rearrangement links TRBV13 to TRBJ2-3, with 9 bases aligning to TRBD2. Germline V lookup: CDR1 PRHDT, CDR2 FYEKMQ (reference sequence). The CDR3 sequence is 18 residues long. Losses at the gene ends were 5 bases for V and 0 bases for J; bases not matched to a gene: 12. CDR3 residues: CASSLPRRSGGSTDTQYF. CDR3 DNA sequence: TGTGCCAGCAGCCTACCGCGGCGTAGCGGGGGCAGCACAGATACGCAGTATTTT.

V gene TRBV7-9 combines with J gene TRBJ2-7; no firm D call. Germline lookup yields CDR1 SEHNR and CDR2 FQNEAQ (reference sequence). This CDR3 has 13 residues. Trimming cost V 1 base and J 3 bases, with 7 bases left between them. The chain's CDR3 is CASSLDRHYEQYF. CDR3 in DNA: TGTGCCAGCAGCTTAGACAGACACTACGAGCAGTACTTC. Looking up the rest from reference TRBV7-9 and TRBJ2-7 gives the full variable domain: DTGVSQNPRHKITKRGQNVTFRCDPISEHNRLYWYRQTLGQGPEFLTYFQNEAQLEKSRLLSDRFSAERPKGSFSTLEIQRTEQGDSAMYLCASSLDRHYEQYFGPGTRLTVT.

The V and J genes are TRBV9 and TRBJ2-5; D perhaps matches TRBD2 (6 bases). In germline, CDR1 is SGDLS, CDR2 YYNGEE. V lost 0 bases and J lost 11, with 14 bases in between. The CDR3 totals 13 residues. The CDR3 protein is CASSVAWRGPQYF. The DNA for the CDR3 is TGTGCCAGCAGCGTAGCTTGGCGGGGCCCGCAGTACTTC.

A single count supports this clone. The CDR3 DNA sequence: TGTGCCACCTCGGGGGAACCCTCTGGGGCCAACGTCCTGACTTTC. Protein: CATSGEPSGANVLTF. The J gene is TRBJ2-6, the V gene TRBV28, with D perhaps matching TRBD2 (6 bases). Germline CDR1 is MDHEN and CDR2 is SYDVKM. The CDR3 runs 15 residues. V shed 10 bases and J shed 0 bases, with 13 bases lying between them. The complete variable domain, with remaining parts taken from reference TRBV28 and TRBJ2-6, reads DVKVTQSSRYLVKRTGEKVFLECVQDMDHENMFWYRQDPGLGLRLIYFSYDVKMKEKGDIPEGYSVSREKKERFSLILESASTNQTSMYLCATSGEPSGANVLTFGAGSRLTVL.

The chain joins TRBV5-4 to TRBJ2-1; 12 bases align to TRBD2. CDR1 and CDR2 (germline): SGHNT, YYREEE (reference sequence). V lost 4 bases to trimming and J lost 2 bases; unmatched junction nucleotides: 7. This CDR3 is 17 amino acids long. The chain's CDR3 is CASSAGGLAGTYNEQFF. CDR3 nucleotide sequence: TGTGCCAGCAGCGCTGGAGGACTAGCGGGGACCTACAATGAGCAGTTCTTC.

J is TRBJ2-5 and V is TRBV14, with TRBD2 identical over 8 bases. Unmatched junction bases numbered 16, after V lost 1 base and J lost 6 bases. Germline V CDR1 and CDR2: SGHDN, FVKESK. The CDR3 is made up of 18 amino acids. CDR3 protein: CASSQGREGREFTKTQYF. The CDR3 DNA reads TGTGCCAGCAGCCAAGGTCGGGAGGGCCGCGAGTTCACGAAGACCCAGTACTTC.

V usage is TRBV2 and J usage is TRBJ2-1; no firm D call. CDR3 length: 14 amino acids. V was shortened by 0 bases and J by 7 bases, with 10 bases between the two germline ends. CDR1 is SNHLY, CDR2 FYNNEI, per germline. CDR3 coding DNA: TGTGCCAGCAGTGAAGCCCTCCTAAGAAATGAGCAGTTCTTC. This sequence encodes CASSEALLRNEQFF.

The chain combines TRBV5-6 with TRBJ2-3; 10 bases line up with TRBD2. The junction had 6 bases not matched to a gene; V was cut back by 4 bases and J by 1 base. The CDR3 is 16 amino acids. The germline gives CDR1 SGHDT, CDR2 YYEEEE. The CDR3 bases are TGTGCCAGCAGCAGGGATCTAGCGGGGGGCACAGATACGCAGTATTTT. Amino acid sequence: CASSRDLAGGTDTQYF.

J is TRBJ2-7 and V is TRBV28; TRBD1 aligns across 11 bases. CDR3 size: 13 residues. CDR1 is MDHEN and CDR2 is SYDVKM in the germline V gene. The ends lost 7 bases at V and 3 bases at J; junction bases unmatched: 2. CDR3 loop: CASTGTGGYEQYF. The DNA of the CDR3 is TGTGCCAGCACCGGGACAGGGGGCTACGAGCAGTACTTC.

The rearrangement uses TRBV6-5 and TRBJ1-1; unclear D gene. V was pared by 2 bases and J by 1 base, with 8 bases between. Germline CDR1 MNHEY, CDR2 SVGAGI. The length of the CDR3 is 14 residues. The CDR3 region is CASSYESGNTEAFF. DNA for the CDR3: TGTGCCAGCAGTTACGAGTCGGGGAACACTGAAGCTTTCTTT.

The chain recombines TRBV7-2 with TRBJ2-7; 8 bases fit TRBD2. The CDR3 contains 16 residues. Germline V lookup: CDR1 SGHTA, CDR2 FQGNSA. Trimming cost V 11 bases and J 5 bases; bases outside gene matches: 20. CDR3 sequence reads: CAGSGGAGARMDEQYF. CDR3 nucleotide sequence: TGTGCCGGCTCTGGGGGAGCGGGGGCACGGATGGACGAGCAGTACTTC.

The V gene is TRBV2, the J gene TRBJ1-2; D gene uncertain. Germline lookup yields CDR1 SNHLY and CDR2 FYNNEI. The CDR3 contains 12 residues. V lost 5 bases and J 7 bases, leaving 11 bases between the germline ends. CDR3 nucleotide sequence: TGTGCCAGCAGTAAACAGCAAAGTGGCTACACCTTC. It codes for CASSKQQSGYTF.

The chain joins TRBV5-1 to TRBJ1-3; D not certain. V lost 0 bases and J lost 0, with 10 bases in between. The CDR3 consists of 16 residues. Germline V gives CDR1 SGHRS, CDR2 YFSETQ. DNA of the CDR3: TGCGCCAGCAGCTTGGCACCGATCAGCTCTGGAAACACCATATATTTT. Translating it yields CASSLAPISSGNTIYF. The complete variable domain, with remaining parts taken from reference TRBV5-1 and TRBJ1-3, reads KAGVTQTPRYLIKTRGQQVTLSCSPISGHRSVSWYQQTPGQGLQFLFEYFSETQRNKGNFPGRFSGRQFSNSRSEMNVSTLELGDSALYLCASSLAPISSGNTIYFGEGSWLTVV.

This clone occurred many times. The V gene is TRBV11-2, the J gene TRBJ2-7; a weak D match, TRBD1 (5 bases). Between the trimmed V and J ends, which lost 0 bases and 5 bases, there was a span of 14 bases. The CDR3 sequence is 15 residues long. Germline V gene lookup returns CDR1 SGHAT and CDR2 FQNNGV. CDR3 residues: CASSLEGLTTDEQYF. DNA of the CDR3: TGTGCCAGCAGCTTAGAGGGGCTGACGACGGACGAGCAGTACTTC.